The sequence of this T cell receptor (beta chain) was determined in a study of neurological immune-mediated disorders. General study results and limits: Phylogenetic grouping put 18 of 34 multiple sclerosis patients' repertoires into one related-CDR3 cluster, a possible signature. There was no association between the multiple sclerosis repertoire cluster and any clinical or MRI feature. The expanded clones of different subjects shared no CDR3 amino acid sequences (suggesting private repertoires in all groups).

The method for making cDNA was 5'RACE, and it used 10-nucleotide random UMIs. MiXCR, run by TCRdb on the 5' RACE reads, gives a single entry per CDR3 protein. Among more than 45,000 distinct CDR3 sequences, around 3.5% were seen once, and the ten largest hold approximately 3.1%. This clonotype was detected ten times or more. Antigen specificity is unknown. The clonotype comes from a woman aged 25 to 39 with multiple sclerosis. The material sequenced was PBMCs.

CDR3 sequence reads: CASSYGREGPTDTQYF. For the CDR3, the DNA is TGTGCCAGCAGTTACGGGCGGGAGGGGCCCACAGATACGCAGTATTTT. The V call is TRBV6-5, the J call TRBJ2-3, with 9 bases that match TRBD2. The CDR3 runs to 16 residues. CDR1 MNHEY and CDR2 SVGAGI come from the germline V gene. The J segment lost 2 bases and the V segment lost 2 bases, leaving 5 bases of the junction unmatched.